The 25 T cell receptor beta chains below all came from one sample that was sequenced in a study of T cells expressing NK-cell markers. TCRdb reprocessed the 5' RACE reads and stores each CDR3 protein as one record, lacking DNA. The table for this sample gives a few hundred thousand distinct CDR3 sequences. Sequencing was carried out using blood T cells: a sorted CD56 or NKG2C T cell subset, CD4+ or CD8+ T cells, or bulk PBMC T cells (not recorded which). The receptors shown here come from a man aged 18-75 years in good health.

The chain combines TRBV7-8 with TRBJ2-3; TCRdb outputs TRBD1, but without DNA this stays unchecked. CDR3 size: 13 residues. Germline lookup yields CDR1 SGHVS and CDR2 FQNEAQ. CDR3 protein: CASGVGGGNTQYF.

The CDR3 protein is CASRSGGEQYF. The V call is TRBV6-5, the J call TRBJ2-7; as DNA is missing, the TRBD1 call by TCRdb cannot be tested. Germline CDR1 MNHEY, CDR2 SVGAGI. The CDR3 runs 11 residues.

V gene TRBV20-1 combines with J gene TRBJ1-6; TCRdb's D call, TRBD1, is unchecked because there is no DNA. The germline V gene encodes CDR1 DFQATT and CDR2 SNEGSKA (reference sequence). The CDR3 has 15 amino acids. CDR3 residues: CSAQVSPPLGSPLHF.

The J gene is TRBJ2-7, the V gene TRBV6-1. The CDR3 runs 15 residues. CDR1 and CDR2 from the germline V gene are MNHNS and SASEGT. The CDR3 sequence: CASSESPRGTYEQYF.

V gene TRBV7-9 combines with J gene TRBJ1-2; no DNA is available, so the TRBD1 call from TCRdb remains unchecked. The CDR3 sequence is 15 residues long. CDR1 and CDR2 (germline): SEHNR, FQNEAQ (reference sequence). This CDR3 is CASGSEVTRGNGYTF.

The chain couples TRBV7-2 to TRBJ2-1; TCRdb returns TRBD1, unconfirmable since there is no DNA. CDR3 length: 15 residues. Germline V gene data show CDR1 as SGHTA and CDR2 as FQGNSA. The CDR3 sequence: CASSAGLGLRNEQFF.

The chain joins TRBV14 to TRBJ2-1; no DNA is available, so the TRBD2 call from TCRdb remains unchecked. Germline V gene lookup returns CDR1 SGHDN and CDR2 FVKESK. The CDR3 consists of 17 residues. This CDR3 is CASSTLGLRGANNEQFF.

The chain employs TRBV24-1 and TRBJ2-1. Looked up from germline, CDR1 is KGHDR and CDR2 is SFDVKD. The CDR3 spans 12 residues. The CDR3 reads CATSDSTEIQFF.

The chain is built from TRBV12-3 or TRBV12-4 and TRBJ1-5; checking the TCRdb D call of TRBD1 is not possible without DNA. The CDR3 is 16 residues long. CDR3 sequence reads: CASSLNVQGSFQPQHF.

The chain links TRBV12-3 or TRBV12-4 to TRBJ1-5; there is no DNA to check the TCRdb D call of TRBD1. CDR3 size: 15 residues. CDR3 sequence reads: CASKGGQGRAQPQHF.

The V call is TRBV9, the J call TRBJ2-1; lacking DNA, the TRBD2 call made by TCRdb goes unchecked. Per germline, CDR1 SGDLS and CDR2 YYNGEE. The CDR3 is 18 amino acids. The CDR3 reads CASSARDSGGPVYNEQFF. Together with reference TRBV9 and TRBJ2-1, the CDR3 gives the full variable domain: DSGVTQTPKHLITATGQRVTLRCSPRSGDLSVYWYQQSLDQGLQFLIQYYNGEERAKGNILERFSAQQFPDLHSELNLSSLELGDSALYFCASSARDSGGPVYNEQFFGPGTRLTVL.

The chain couples TRBV6-2 or TRBV6-3 to TRBJ2-2; TCRdb calls TRBD2, which cannot be checked without DNA. The CDR3 spans 14 residues. Germline V gene data show CDR1 as MNHEY and CDR2 as SVGEGT. The CDR3 loop is CASRGLADTGELFF.

The CDR3 sequence: CASSQSRGSYSSPLYEQYF. The rearrangement joins TRBV4-2 to TRBJ2-7; TCRdb gives TRBD1 as the D gene, but with no DNA this cannot be confirmed. This CDR3 has 19 residues. Germline V gene data show CDR1 as LGHNA and CDR2 as YNFKEQ.

The J gene is TRBJ2-3, the V gene TRBV2. CDR3 length: 14 amino acids. Germline assignment: CDR1 SNHLY and CDR2 FYNNEI. The CDR3 sequence: CASSEYLEWGTQYF.

The chain uses TRBV12-3 or TRBV12-4 and TRBJ2-1; with no DNA, the TCRdb D assignment of TRBD2 cannot be verified. The CDR3 totals 15 residues. The CDR3 here is CASNRAGGPYNEQFF.

This chain uses TRBV6-5 with TRBJ2-1; the TRBD2 assignment by TCRdb is unverifiable without DNA. The germline V gene encodes CDR1 MNHEY and CDR2 SVGAGI. This CDR3 has 15 amino acids. The CDR3 loop is CASSFRGGTNDEQFF.

This chain joins TRBV9 and TRBJ2-2. CDR3 length: 14 residues. The germline gives CDR1 SGDLS, CDR2 YYNGEE. Here the CDR3 reads CASSASGFSGELFF.

The chain recombines TRBV3-1 with TRBJ2-7; TCRdb calls TRBD2, which cannot be checked without DNA. This CDR3 has 13 amino acids. CDR1 is LGHDT, CDR2 YNNKEL, per germline (reference sequence). CDR3 sequence reads: CASSQGLNSAGYF.

This chain links TRBV2 with TRBJ2-2; TCRdb proposes TRBD1, but this gene call is untestable without DNA. Germline V gene lookup returns CDR1 SNHLY and CDR2 FYNNEI. There are 14 residues in the CDR3. CDR3 loop: CASSWGAPTGELFF.

V and J are TRBV9 and TRBJ1-2; TCRdb lists TRBD1, though no DNA is available to test this call. CDR1 and CDR2 from the germline V gene are SGDLS and YYNGEE. The CDR3 contains 16 residues. The CDR3: CASSVAYRADNYGYTF.

V and J are TRBV7-9 and TRBJ1-2; TCRdb outputs TRBD1, but without DNA this stays unchecked. This CDR3 contains 16 residues. Germline loops: CDR1 SEHNR, CDR2 FQNEAQ (reference sequence). The CDR3: CASQAGGSRVDYGYTF.

This chain joins TRBV7-7 and TRBJ2-5; there is no DNA to check the TCRdb D call of TRBD1. Per germline, CDR1 SSHAT and CDR2 FNYEAQ (reference sequence). The CDR3 totals 17 residues. The CDR3 region is CASSLGTPGQYQETQYF.

V is TRBV12-3 or TRBV12-4 and J is TRBJ2-1; TCRdb's D gene call, TRBD1, goes unchecked for lack of DNA. The CDR3 spans 15 residues. CDR3: CASSLGVDFLNEQFF.

The rearrangement links TRBV18 to TRBJ1-1; TCRdb reports TRBD1, a call that lacks DNA to check it against. The CDR3 covers 11 residues. CDR1 is KGHSH, CDR2 LQKENI, per germline. CDR3 loop: CASSGGTEAFF.

The chain recombines TRBV5-1 with TRBJ2-5; checking the TCRdb D call of TRBD2 is not possible without DNA. This CDR3 spans 16 amino acids. Germline CDR1 and CDR2: SGHRS and YFSETQ. CDR3 region: CASSLVAGGRTETQYF.